Described below is a single T cell receptor (beta chain) sequence and its context. The CDR3 runs to 17 residues. Deletions cut 1 base from V and 1 base from J, with 14 bases between. The V gene's germline CDR1 is LNHNV and CDR2 YYDKDF (reference sequence). This table comes from immunoSEQ multiplex PCR, and its TCRdb copy is limited to in-frame clones, with some not included. The sample contains around 68,000 clones, around 86% of which appear only once. The data originate from a study of OX40 agonist ivuxolimab in advanced cancers. Study background: At just under 85% male, the cohort had a mean age of approximately 60 years, ranging from about 23 to 79.

The J gene is TRBJ1-5, the V gene TRBV15; tentative D call: TRBD1 (5 bases). This clonotype originated in an adult with an advanced solid tumor such as melanoma, head and neck, liver or kidney cancer. Sequenced material: CD4+ or CD8+ T cells sorted from blood, taken in a trial of the OX40 agonist ivuxolimab. The CDR3 region has the DNA TGTGCCACCAGCAGAGTTTGGACTGGGGGGAGCAATCAGCCCCAGCATTTT. Its translation is CATSRVWTGGSNQPQHF.